The next 16 T cell receptor beta chains were all read from a single sample in a study of blood T cell repertoires in COVID-19. Profiled with immunoSEQ multiplex PCR; TCRdb holds only in-frame clones, not every one. The sample records about 210,000 clones, about 82% being singletons. Sequenced material: PBMCs or T cells enriched from blood (not recorded which). The receptor source for this set is a man in his forties or fifties with acute COVID-19.

In its sample, this clone was seen once. The chain carries TRBV11-2 and TRBJ2-1, with D perhaps TRBD1 (6 bases). The CDR3 has 11 residues. The germline gives CDR1 SGHAT, CDR2 FQNNGV. V gave up 3 bases and J gave up 10 bases, with 7 bases separating them. CDR3 nucleotide sequence: TGTGCCAGCAGCTTTAGGGGGGAGCAGTTCTTC. Residues: CASSFRGEQFF.

V gene TRBV28 combines with J gene TRBJ2-7, with D possibly being TRBD1 (6 bases). This CDR3 comprises 13 residues. CDR1 is MDHEN, CDR2 SYDVKM, per germline. Deletions cut 7 bases from V and 3 bases from J, with 13 bases between. CDR3 nucleotide sequence: TGTGCCAGCAAGTATCCCAGGGGCTACGAGCAGTACTTC. Translated, it gives CASKYPRGYEQYF.

This chain's CDR3 is CASTGESETQYF. The CDR3 nucleotides are TGTGCCAGTACAGGGGAATCGGAGACCCAGTACTTC. The rearrangement uses TRBV2 and TRBJ2-5; 7 bases fit TRBD1. The CDR3 runs to 12 residues. Germline-derived CDR1 and CDR2 are SNHLY and FYNNEI. V was clipped by 9 bases and J by 5 bases; unmatched bases: 6. Looking up the rest from reference TRBV2 and TRBJ2-5 gives the full variable domain: EPEVTQTPSHQVTQMGQEVILRCVPISNHLYFYWYRQILGQKVEFLVSFYNNEISEKSEIFDDQFSVERPDGSNFTLKIRSTKLEDSAMYFCASTGESETQYFGPGTRLLVL.

This chain connects TRBV11-2 to TRBJ1-1; 10 nucleotides match TRBD1. After removal of 4 bases from V and 1 base from J, the junction contained 3 bases not matched to a gene. The CDR3 extends over 15 amino acids. The germline CDR1 and CDR2 sequences are SGHAT and FQNNGV. The DNA for the CDR3 is TGTGCCAGCAGCTCGCGGACAGGGGGGAACACTGAAGCTTTCTTT. Translated: CASSSRTGGNTEAFF. Drawing the rest from reference TRBV11-2 and TRBJ1-1, the complete variable domain is EAGVAQSPRYKIIEKRQSVAFWCNPISGHATLYWYQQILGQGPKLLIQFQNNGVVDDSQLPKDRFSAERLKGVDSTLKIQPAKLEDSAVYLCASSSRTGGNTEAFFGQGTRLTVV.

The chain recombines TRBV6-5 with TRBJ2-7; 9 bases match TRBD1. The germline V gene has CDR1 MNHEY and CDR2 SVGAGI. The CDR3 has 13 residues. Trimming cost V 11 bases and J 5 bases; bases outside gene matches: 10. This CDR3 is CAGKLQGAHEQYF. For the CDR3, the DNA is TGTGCCGGCAAGTTACAGGGGGCGCACGAGCAGTACTTC.

This chain uses TRBV11-2 with TRBJ2-7; D not resolved. The germline V gene has CDR1 SGHAT and CDR2 FQNNGV. The V gene lost 0 bases and the J gene lost 6 bases, with 9 bases spanning the gap. The CDR3 contains 13 residues. The CDR3 DNA reads as TGTGCCAGCAGCTTAGAGGCGGTCACCGAGCAGTACTTC. Amino acids: CASSLEAVTEQYF.

This chain connects TRBV28 to TRBJ1-1; D gene ambiguous. V was trimmed by 9 bases and J by 0 bases, leaving 20 bases between them. Looked up from germline, CDR1 is MDHEN and CDR2 is SYDVKM. CDR3 length: 16 amino acids. CDR3 sequence: CASPPPGTKLNTEAFF. DNA of the CDR3: TGTGCCAGTCCCCCTCCCGGTACGAAATTGAACACTGAAGCTTTCTTT.

The chain employs TRBV6-5 and TRBJ1-1; 10 positions match TRBD1. J lost 3 bases, V lost 0 bases, and 4 bases had no gene match. Germline CDR1 reads MNHEY; CDR2 reads SVGAGI. CDR3 length equals 16 residues. CDR3 residues: CASSYSGGTGDTEAFF. The CDR3 DNA reads as TGTGCCAGCAGTTACTCGGGTGGGACAGGGGACACTGAAGCTTTCTTT.

For the CDR3, the DNA is TGTGCCTGGAGGGTCGACGGGATTTCCAATTCACCCCTCCACTTT. Translating gives CAWRVDGISNSPLHF. The rearrangement links TRBV30 to TRBJ1-6; no clear D. The V end was cut by 3 bases, the J end by 7 bases, with 16 bases between. This CDR3 comprises 15 residues. CDR1 GTSNPN and CDR2 SVGIG come from the germline V gene (reference sequence).

The chain links TRBV5-4 to TRBJ2-7, with 13 bases matching TRBD2. This CDR3 spans 16 amino acids. From germline, CDR1 is SGHNT and CDR2 YYREEE (reference sequence). V lost 5 bases and J lost 0; bases outside the gene matches: 5. CDR3 sequence: CASSQGTSGVSYEQYF. CDR3 bases: TGTGCCAGCAGTCAAGGGACTAGCGGGGTCTCCTACGAGCAGTACTTC.

In this sample, this clone turned up once. The chain combines TRBV9 with TRBJ2-2; D is possibly TRBD2 (5 bases). The germline CDR1 and CDR2 sequences are SGDLS and YYNGEE. The CDR3 has 14 amino acids. The V and J ends lost 0 bases and 5 bases respectively, with 8 bases between them. The CDR3 nucleotides read TGTGCCAGCAGCGTAGGGGAGCTGACCGGGGAGCTGTTTTTT. This sequence encodes CASSVGELTGELFF.

This rearrangement joins TRBV18 to TRBJ1-5, with D possibly matching TRBD1 (5 bases). This CDR3 contains 14 residues. The germline V gene encodes CDR1 KGHSH and CDR2 LQKENI. V was cut by 4 bases and J by 1 base, with 8 bases left in between. The CDR3 region is CASSRGDSNQPQHF. CDR3 bases: TGTGCCAGCTCACGGGGGGACAGCAATCAGCCCCAGCATTTT. The whole variable domain, remainder taken from reference TRBV18 and TRBJ1-5, is NAGVMQNPRHLVRRRGQEARLRCSPMKGHSHVYWYRQLPEEGLKFMVYLQKENIIDESGMPKERFSAEFPKEGPSILRIQQVVRGDSAAYFCASSRGDSNQPQHFGDGTRLSIL.

V usage is TRBV5-4 and J usage is TRBJ1-2; TRBD1 matches 10 bases. CDR1 is SGHNT, CDR2 YYREEE, per germline (reference sequence). This CDR3 has 14 residues. The V gene end was trimmed by 3 bases and the J gene end by 6 bases; junction bases not matched to a gene: 5. CDR3 protein: CASSSRDRGHGYTF. The DNA for the CDR3 is TGTGCCAGCAGCTCCCGGGACAGGGGCCATGGCTACACCTTC. The entire variable domain, with the rest obtained from reference TRBV5-4 and TRBJ1-2, is as follows: ETGVTQSPTHLIKTRGQQVTLRCSSQSGHNTVSWYQQALGQGPQFIFQYYREEENGRGNFPPRFSGLQFPNYSSELNVNALELDDSALYLCASSSRDRGHGYTFGSGTRLTVV.

Of note for this clone: This CDR3 is also generated by other DNA sequences in the sample. V and J are TRBV18 and TRBJ2-1, with TRBD1 matching over 9 bases. Germline CDR1 is KGHSH and CDR2 is LQKENI. The CDR3 is 15 residues long. V trimming: 6 bases; J trimming: 1 base; junction bases outside the gene matches: 4. CDR3 sequence reads: CASSAGTGSYNEQFF. The CDR3, as DNA: TGTGCCAGCTCGGCCGGGACAGGGTCCTACAATGAGCAGTTCTTC. The full variable domain, rest sourced from reference TRBV18 and TRBJ2-1, is NAGVMQNPRHLVRRRGQEARLRCSPMKGHSHVYWYRQLPEEGLKFMVYLQKENIIDESGMPKERFSAEFPKEGPSILRIQQVVRGDSAAYFCASSAGTGSYNEQFFGPGTRLTVL.

This clone has a single count. The gene calls are TRBV5-4 and TRBJ2-3, with a tentative D call TRBD2 (6 bases). The length of the CDR3 is 15 residues. Germline V gene sequence: CDR1 SGHNT, CDR2 YYREEE (reference sequence). The V end was cut by 3 bases, the J end by 0 bases, with 11 bases between. The CDR3 coding sequence is TGTGCCAGCAGCTATAGCGGATCTAGCACAGATACGCAGTATTTT. Amino acids: CASSYSGSSTDTQYF.

This sequence joins TRBV5-1 and TRBJ1-4, with D possibly TRBD1 on 6 matching bases. Germline CDR1 SGHRS, CDR2 YFSETQ. V lost 5 bases and J 3 bases, leaving 11 bases between the germline ends. The CDR3 is 14 amino acids. Here the CDR3 reads CASRGAGANEKLFF. The CDR3 DNA sequence: TGCGCCAGCAGGGGTGCAGGGGCTAATGAAAAACTGTTTTTT.